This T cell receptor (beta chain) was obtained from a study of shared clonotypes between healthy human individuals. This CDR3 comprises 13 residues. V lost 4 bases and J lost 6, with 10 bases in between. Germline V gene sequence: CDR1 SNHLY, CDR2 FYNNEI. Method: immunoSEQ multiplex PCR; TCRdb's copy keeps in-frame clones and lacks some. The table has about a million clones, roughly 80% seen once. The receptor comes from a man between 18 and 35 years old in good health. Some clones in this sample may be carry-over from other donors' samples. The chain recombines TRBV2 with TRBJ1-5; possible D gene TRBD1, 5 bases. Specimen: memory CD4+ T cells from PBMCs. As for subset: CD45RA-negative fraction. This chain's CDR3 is CASSGEGSQPQHF. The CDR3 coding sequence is TGTGCCAGCAGTGGGGAGGGGAGTCAGCCCCAGCATTTT.